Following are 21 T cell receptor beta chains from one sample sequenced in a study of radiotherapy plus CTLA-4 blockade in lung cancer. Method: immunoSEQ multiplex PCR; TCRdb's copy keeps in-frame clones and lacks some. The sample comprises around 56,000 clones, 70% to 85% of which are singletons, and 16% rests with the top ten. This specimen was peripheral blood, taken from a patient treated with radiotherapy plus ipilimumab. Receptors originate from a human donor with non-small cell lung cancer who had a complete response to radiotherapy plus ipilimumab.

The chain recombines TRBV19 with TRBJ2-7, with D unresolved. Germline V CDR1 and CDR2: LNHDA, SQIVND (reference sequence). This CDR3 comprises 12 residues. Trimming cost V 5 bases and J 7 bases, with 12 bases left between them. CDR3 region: CASSFPGSEQYF. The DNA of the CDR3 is TGTGCCAGTAGTTTCCCAGGTTCTGAGCAGTACTTC.

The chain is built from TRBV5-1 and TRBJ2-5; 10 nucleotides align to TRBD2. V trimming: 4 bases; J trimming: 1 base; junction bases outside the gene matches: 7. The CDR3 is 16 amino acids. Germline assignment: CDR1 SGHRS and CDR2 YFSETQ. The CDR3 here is CASSPELAGSQETQYF. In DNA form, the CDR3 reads TGCGCCAGCAGCCCCGAACTAGCGGGAAGCCAAGAGACCCAGTACTTC.

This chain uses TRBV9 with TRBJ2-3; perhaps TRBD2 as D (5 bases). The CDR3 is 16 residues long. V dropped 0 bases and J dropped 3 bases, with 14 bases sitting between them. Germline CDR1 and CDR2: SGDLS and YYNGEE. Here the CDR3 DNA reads TGTGCCAGCAGCGTAGCGGGGAGCTTAAAAACAGATACGCAGTATTTT. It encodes CASSVAGSLKTDTQYF.

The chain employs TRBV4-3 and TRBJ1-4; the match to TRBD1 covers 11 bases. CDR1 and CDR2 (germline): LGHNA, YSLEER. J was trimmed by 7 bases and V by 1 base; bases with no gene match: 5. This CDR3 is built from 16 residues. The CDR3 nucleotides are TGCGCCAGCAGCCAAGCTCGGACAGGGGGCGTTGAAAAACTGTTTTTT. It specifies CASSQARTGGVEKLFF.

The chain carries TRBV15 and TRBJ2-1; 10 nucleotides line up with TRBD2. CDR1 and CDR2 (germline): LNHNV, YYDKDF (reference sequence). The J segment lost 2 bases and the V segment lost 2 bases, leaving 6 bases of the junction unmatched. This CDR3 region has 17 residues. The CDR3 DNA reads TGTGCCACCAGCAGACCTTTGGGGACTAGCGCCTACAATGAGCAGTTCTTC. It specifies CATSRPLGTSAYNEQFF. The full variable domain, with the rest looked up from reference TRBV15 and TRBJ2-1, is DAMVIQNPRYQVTQFGKPVTLSCSQTLNHNVMYWYQQKSSQAPKLLFHYYDKDFNNEADTPDNFQSRRPNTSFCFLDIRSPGLGDTAMYLCATSRPLGTSAYNEQFFGPGTRLTVL.

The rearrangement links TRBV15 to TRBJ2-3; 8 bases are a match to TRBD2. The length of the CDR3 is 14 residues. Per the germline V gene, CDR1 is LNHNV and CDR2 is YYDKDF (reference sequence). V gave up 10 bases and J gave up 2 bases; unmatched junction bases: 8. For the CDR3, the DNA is TGTGCCATCTTTAGCGGGGACTCCACAGATACGCAGTATTTT. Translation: CAIFSGDSTDTQYF. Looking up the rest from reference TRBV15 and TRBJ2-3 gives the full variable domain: DAMVIQNPRYQVTQFGKPVTLSCSQTLNHNVMYWYQQKSSQAPKLLFHYYDKDFNNEADTPDNFQSRRPNTSFCFLDIRSPGLGDTAMYLCAIFSGDSTDTQYFGPGTRLTVL.

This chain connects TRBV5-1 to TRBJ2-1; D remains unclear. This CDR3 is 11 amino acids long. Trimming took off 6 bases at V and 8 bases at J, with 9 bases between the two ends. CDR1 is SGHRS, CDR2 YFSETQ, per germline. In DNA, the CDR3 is TGCGCCAGCAATCTTCGGGATGAGCAGTTCTTC. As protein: CASNLRDEQFF. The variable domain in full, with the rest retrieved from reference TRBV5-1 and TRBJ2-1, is KAGVTQTPRYLIKTRGQQVTLSCSPISGHRSVSWYQQTPGQGLQFLFEYFSETQRNKGNFPGRFSGRQFSNSRSEMNVSTLELGDSALYLCASNLRDEQFFGPGTRLTVL.

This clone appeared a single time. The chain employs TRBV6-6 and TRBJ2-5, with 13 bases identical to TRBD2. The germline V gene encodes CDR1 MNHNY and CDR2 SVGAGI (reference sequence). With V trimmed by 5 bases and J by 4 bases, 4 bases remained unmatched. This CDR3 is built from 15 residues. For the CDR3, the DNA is TGTGCCAGCAGTCCCGGGACTAGCGGGATAGAGACCCAGTACTTC. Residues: CASSPGTSGIETQYF.

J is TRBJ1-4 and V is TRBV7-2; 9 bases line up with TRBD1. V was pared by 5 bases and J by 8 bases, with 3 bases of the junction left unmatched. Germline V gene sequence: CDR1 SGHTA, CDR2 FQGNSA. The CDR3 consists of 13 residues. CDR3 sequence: CASSITGGEKLFF. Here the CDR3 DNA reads TGTGCCAGCAGCATAACAGGGGGCGAAAAACTGTTTTTT.

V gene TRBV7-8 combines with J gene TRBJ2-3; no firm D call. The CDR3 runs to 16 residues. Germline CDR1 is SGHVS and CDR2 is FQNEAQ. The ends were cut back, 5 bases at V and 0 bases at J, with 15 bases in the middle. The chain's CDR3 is CASSRTWSRSTDTQYF. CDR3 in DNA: TGTGCCAGCAGCCGTACTTGGTCCCGTAGCACAGATACGCAGTATTTT.

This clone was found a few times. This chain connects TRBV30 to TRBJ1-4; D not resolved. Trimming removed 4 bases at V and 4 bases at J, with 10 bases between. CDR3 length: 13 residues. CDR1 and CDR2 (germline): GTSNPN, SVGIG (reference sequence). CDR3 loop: CAWNGDRNEKLFF. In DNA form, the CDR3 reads TGTGCCTGGAACGGAGACCGTAATGAAAAACTGTTTTTT.

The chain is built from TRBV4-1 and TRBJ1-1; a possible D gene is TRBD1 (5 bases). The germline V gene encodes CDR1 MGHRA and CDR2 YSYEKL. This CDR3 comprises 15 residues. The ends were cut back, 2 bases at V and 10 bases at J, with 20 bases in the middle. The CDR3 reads CASSQSSGTPGGAFF. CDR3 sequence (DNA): TGCGCCAGCAGCCAATCATCGGGGACCCCGGGGGGAGCTTTCTTT.

This CDR3 reads CASSLDRVYEQYF. The CDR3 DNA reads as TGTGCCAGCAGCTTGGACAGGGTCTACGAGCAGTACTTC. The chain is built from TRBV5-4 and TRBJ2-5, with D maybe TRBD1 (6 bases). The end of the DNA fits TRBJ2-7 better, so the J call may be wrong. Germline loops: CDR1 SGHNT, CDR2 YYREEE (reference sequence). CDR3 length: 13 residues.

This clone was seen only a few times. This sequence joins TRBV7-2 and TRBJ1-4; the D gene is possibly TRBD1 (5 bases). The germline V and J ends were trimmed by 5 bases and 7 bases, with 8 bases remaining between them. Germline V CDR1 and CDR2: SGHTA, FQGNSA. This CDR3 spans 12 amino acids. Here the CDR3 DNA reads TGTGCCAGCAGCCACGACAGTGAAAAACTGTTTTTT. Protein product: CASSHDSEKLFF. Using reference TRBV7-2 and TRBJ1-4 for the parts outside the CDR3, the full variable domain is GAGVSQSPSNKVTEKGKDVELRCDPISGHTALYWYRQSLGQGLEFLIYFQGNSAPDKSGLPSDRFSAERTGGSVSTLTIQRTQQEDSAVYLCASSHDSEKLFFGSGTQLSVL.

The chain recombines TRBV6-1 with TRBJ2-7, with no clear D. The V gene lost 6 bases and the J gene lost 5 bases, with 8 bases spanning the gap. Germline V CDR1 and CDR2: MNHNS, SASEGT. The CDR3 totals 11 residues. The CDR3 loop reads CASRTQHEQYF. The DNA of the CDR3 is TGTGCCAGCAGGACACAGCACGAGCAGTACTTC.

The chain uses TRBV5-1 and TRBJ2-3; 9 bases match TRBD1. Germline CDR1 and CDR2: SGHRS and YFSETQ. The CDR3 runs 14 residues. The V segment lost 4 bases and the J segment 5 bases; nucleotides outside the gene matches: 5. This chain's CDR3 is CASSAGQGGDTQYF. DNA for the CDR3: TGCGCCAGCAGCGCGGGACAGGGTGGAGATACGCAGTATTTT.

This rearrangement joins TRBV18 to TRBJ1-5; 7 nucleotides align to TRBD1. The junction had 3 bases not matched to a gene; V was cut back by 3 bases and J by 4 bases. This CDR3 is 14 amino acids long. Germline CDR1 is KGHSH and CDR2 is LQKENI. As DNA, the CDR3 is TGTGCCAGCTCACCCGAACAGGGGAATCAGCCCCAGCATTTT. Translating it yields CASSPEQGNQPQHF.

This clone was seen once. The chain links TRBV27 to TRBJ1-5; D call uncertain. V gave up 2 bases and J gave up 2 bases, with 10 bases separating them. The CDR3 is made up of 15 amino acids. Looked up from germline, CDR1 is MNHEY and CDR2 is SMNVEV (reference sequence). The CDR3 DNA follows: TGTGCCAGCAGTTTAATGGCAGTGGGCAATCAGCCCCAGCATTTT. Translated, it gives CASSLMAVGNQPQHF.

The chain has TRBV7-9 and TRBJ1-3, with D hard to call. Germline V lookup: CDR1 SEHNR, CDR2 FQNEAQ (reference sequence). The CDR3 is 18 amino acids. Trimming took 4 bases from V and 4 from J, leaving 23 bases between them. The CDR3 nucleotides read TGTGCCAGCAGCTCCCGAGGGCAGGCTCTAAGGATAGGAAACACCATATATTTT. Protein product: CASSSRGQALRIGNTIYF.

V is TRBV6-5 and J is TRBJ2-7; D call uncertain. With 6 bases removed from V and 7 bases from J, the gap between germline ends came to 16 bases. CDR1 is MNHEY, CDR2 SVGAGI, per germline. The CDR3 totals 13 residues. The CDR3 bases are TGTGCCAGCAGCATCACAAAGGCATCGGAGCAGTACGTC. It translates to CASSITKASEQYV.

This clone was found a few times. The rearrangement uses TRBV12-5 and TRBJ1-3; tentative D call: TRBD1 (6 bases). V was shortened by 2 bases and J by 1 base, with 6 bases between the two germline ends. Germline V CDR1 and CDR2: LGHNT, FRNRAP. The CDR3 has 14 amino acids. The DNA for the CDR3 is TGTGCTAGTGGTTTGACAGGGTCTGGAAACACCATATATTTT. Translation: CASGLTGSGNTIYF.